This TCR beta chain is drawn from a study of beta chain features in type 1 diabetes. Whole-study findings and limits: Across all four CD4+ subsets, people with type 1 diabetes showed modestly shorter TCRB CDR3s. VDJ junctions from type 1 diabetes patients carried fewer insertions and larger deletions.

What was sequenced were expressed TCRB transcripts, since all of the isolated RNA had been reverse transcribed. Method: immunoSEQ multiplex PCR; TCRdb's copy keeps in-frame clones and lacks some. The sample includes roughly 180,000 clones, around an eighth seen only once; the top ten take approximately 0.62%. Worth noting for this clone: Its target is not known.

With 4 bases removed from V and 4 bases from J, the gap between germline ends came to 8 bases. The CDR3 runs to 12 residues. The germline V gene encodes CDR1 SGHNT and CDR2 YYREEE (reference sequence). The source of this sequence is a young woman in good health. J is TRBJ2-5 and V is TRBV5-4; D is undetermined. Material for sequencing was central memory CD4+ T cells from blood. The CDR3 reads CASSPYGETQYF. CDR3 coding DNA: TGTGCCAGCAGCCCGTACGGAGAGACCCAGTACTTC.